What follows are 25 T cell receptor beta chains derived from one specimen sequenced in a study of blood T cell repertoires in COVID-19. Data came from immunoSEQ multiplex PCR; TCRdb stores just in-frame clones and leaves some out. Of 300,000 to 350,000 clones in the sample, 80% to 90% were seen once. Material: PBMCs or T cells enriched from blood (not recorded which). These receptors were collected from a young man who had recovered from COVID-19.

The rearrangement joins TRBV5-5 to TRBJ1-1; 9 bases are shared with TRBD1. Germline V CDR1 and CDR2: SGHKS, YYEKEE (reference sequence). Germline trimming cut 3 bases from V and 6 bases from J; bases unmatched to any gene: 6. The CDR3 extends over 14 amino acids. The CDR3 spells CASSYYTGGPEAFF. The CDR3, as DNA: TGTGCCAGCAGCTACTATACAGGGGGCCCTGAAGCTTTCTTT.

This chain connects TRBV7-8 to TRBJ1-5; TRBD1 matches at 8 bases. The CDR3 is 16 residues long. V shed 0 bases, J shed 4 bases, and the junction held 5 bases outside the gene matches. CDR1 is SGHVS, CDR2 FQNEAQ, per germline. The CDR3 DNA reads TGTGCCAGCAGCTTAGCACCGACAGGGGTAAATCAGCCCCAGCATTTT. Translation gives CASSLAPTGVNQPQHF.

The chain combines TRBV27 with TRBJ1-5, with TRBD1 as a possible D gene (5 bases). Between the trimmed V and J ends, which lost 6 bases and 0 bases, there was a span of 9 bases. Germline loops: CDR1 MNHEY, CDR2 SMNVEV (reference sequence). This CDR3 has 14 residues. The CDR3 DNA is TGTGCCAGCAGGACAGCGTATAGCAATCAGCCCCAGCATTTT. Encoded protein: CASRTAYSNQPQHF.

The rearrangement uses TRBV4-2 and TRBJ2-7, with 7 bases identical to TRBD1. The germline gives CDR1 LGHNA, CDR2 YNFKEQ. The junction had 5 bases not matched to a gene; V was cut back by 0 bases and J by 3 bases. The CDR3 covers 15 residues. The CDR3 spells CASSQDRGGYYEQYF. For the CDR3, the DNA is TGTGCCAGCAGCCAAGATCGAGGGGGCTACTACGAGCAGTACTTC.

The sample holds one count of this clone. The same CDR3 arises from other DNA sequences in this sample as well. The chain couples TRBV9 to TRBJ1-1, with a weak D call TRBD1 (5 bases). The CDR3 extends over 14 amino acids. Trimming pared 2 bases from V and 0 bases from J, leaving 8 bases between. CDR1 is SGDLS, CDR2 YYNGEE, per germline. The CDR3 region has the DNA TGTGCCAGCAGCGTCGGGGGGGTGAACACTGAAGCTTTCTTT. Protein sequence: CASSVGGVNTEAFF.

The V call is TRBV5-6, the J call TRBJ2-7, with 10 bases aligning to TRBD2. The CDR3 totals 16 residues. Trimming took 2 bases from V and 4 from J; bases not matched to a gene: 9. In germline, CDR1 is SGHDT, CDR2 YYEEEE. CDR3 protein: CASSFSLAGDLYEQYF. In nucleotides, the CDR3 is TGTGCCAGCAGCTTTTCGCTAGCGGGGGATCTGTACGAGCAGTACTTC.

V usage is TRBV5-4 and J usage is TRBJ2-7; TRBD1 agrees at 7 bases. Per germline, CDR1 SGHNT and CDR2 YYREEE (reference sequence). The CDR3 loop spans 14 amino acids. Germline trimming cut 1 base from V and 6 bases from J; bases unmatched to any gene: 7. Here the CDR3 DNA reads TGTGCCAGCAGCTTGTGGCAGGGGGTCGGCGAGCAGTACTTC. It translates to CASSLWQGVGEQYF.

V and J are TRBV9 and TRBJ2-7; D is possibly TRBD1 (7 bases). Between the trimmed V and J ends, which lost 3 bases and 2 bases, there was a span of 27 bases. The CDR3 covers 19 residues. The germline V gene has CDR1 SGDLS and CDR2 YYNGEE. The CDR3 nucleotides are TGTGCCAGCAGCGAACTATACAAAAGCGCGGGACAGAACGCCTACGAGCAGTACTTC. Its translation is CASSELYKSAGQNAYEQYF.

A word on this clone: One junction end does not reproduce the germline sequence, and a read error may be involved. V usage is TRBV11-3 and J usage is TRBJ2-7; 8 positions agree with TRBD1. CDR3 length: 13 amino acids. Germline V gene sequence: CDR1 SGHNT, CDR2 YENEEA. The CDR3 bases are TGTGCCAGCAGCTCAGGGGGCGCCGATGCCAAACACTTC. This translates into CASSSGGADAKHF.

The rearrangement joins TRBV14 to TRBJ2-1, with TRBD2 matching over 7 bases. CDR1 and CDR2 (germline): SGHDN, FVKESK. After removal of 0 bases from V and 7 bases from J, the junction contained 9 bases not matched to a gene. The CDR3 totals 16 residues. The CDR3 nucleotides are TGTGCCAGCAGCCAAGAGCCGCGGGGGAAGGGGAATGAGCAGTTCTTC. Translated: CASSQEPRGKGNEQFF.

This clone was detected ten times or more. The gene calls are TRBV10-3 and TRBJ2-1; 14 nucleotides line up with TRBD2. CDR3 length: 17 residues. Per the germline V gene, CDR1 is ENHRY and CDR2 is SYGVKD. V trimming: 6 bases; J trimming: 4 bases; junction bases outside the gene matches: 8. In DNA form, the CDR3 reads TGTGCCATCAGAGGGGGACTAGCGGGGGATAAATACAATGAGCAGTTCTTC. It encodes CAIRGGLAGDKYNEQFF.

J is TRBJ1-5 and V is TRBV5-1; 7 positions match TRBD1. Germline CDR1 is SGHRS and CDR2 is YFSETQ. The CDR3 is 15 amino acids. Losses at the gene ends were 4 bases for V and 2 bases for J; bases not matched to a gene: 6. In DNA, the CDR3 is TGCGCCAGCAGCCCGGGACAGACGGGCAATCAGCCCCAGCATTTT. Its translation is CASSPGQTGNQPQHF.

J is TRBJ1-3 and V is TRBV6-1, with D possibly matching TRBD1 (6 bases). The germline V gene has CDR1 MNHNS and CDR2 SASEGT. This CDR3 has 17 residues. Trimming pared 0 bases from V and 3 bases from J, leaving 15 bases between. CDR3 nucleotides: TGTGCCAGCAGTGAAGCGCTCCCGGGACAATTTGGAAACACCATATATTTT. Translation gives CASSEALPGQFGNTIYF.

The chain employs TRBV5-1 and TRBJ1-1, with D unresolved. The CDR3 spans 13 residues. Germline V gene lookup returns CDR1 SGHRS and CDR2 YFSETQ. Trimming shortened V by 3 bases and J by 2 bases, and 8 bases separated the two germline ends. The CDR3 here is CASSSPSNTEAFF. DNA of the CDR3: TGCGCCAGCAGCTCCCCTTCTAACACTGAAGCTTTCTTT.

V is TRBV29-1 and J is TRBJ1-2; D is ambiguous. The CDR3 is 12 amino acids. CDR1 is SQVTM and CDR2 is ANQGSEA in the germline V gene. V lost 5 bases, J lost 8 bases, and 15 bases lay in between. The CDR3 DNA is TGCAGCGTTAGGGAGGGTCCGTACGGCTACACCTTC. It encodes CSVREGPYGYTF.

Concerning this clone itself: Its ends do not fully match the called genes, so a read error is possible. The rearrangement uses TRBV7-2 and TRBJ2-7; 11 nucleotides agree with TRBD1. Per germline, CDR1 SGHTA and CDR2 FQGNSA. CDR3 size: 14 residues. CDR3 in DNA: TGTGCCAGCAGCTTGGGGTTGGGACAGGGGGTTGTCGACTTC. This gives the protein CASSLGLGQGVVDF. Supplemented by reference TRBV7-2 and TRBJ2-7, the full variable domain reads GAGVSQSPSNKVTEKGKDVELRCDPISGHTALYWYRQSLGQGLEFLIYFQGNSAPDKSGLPSDRFSAERTGGSVSTLTIQRTQQEDSAVYLCASSLGLGQGVVDFGPGTRLTVT.

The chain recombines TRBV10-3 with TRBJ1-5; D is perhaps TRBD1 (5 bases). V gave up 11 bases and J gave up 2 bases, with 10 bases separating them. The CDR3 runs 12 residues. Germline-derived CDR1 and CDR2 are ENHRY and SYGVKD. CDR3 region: CASGGGNQPQHF. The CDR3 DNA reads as TGTGCCTCCGGGGGTGGCAATCAGCCCCAGCATTTT.

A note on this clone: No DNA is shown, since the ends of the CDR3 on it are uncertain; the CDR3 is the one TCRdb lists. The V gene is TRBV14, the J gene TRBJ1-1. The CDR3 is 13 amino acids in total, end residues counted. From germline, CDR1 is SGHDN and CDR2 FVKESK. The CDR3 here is CASSSTSGTEAFF.

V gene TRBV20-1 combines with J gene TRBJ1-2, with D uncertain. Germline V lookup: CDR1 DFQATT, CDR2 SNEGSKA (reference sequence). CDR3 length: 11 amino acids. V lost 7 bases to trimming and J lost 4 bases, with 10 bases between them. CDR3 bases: TGCAGTGGATCTGGCGGCTATGGCTACACCTTC. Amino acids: CSGSGGYGYTF.

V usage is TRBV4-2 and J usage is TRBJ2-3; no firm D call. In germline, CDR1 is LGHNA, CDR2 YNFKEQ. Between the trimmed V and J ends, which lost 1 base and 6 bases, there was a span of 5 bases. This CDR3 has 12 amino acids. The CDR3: CASSQAGDTQYF. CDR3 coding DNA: TGTGCCAGCAGCCAAGCAGGTGATACGCAGTATTTT.

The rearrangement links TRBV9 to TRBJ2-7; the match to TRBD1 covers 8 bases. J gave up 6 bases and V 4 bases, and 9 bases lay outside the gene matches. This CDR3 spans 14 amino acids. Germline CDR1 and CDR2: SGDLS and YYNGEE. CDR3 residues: CASSPQAGGSEQYF. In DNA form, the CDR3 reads TGTGCCAGCAGCCCGCAAGCAGGGGGCAGCGAGCAGTACTTC.

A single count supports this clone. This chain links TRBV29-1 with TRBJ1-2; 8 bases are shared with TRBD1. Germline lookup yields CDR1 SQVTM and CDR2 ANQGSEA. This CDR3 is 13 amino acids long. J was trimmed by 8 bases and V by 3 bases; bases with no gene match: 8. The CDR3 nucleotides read TGCAGCGTTGATACGAGCAGGGGGCAGGGCTACACCTTC. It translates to CSVDTSRGQGYTF.

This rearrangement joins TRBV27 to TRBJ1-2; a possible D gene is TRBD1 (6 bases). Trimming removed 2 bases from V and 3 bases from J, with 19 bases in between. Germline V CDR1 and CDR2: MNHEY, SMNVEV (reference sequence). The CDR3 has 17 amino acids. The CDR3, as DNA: TGTGCCAGCAGTTTAAGAATGGGGGGGCGCCTCGACTATGGCTACACCTTC. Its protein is CASSLRMGGRLDYGYTF.

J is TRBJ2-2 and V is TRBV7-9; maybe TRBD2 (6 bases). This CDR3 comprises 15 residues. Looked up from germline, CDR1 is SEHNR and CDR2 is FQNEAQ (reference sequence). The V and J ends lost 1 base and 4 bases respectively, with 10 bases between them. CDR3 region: CASSLGSGATGELFF. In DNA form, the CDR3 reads TGTGCCAGCAGCTTAGGTAGCGGCGCCACCGGGGAGCTGTTTTTT.

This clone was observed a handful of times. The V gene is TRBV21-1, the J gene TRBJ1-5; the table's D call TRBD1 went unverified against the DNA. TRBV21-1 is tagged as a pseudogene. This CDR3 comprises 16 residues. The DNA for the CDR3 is TGTGCCAGCAGCCCCCTGGGACAATATAGCAATCAGCCCCAGCATTTT. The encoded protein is CASSPLGQYSNQPQHF.